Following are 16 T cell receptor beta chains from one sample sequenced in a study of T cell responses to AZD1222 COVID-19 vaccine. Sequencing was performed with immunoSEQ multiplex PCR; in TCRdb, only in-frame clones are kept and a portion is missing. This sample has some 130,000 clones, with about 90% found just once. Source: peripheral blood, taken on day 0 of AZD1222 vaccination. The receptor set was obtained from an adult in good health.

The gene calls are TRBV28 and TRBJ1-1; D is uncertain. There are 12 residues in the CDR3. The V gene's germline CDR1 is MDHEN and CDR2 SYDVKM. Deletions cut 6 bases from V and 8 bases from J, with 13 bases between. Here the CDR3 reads CASRAASAEAFF. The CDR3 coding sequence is TGTGCCAGCAGGGCGGCGTCAGCGGAAGCTTTCTTT.

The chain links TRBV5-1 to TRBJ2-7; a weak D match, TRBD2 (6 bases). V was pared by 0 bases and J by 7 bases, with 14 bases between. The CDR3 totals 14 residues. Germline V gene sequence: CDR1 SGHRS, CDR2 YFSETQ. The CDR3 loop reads CASSLVGGGLEQYF. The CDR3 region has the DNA TGCGCCAGCAGCTTGGTTGGTGGGGGGTTGGAGCAGTACTTC. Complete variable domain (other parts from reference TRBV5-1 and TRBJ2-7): KAGVTQTPRYLIKTRGQQVTLSCSPISGHRSVSWYQQTPGQGLQFLFEYFSETQRNKGNFPGRFSGRQFSNSRSEMNVSTLELGDSALYLCASSLVGGGLEQYFGPGTRLTVT.

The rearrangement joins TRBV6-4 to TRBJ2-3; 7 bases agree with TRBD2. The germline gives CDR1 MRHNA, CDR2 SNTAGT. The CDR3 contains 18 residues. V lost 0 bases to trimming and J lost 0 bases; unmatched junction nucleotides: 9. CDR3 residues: CASSDSMVGGSSTDTQYF. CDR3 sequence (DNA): TGTGCCAGCAGTGACTCGATGGTCGGGGGGTCTAGCACAGATACGCAGTATTTT.

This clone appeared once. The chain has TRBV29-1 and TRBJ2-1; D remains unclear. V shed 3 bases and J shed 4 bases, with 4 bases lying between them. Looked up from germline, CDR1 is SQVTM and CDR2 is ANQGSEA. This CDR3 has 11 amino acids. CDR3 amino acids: CSVERYNEQFF. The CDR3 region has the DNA TGCAGCGTTGAGAGGTACAATGAGCAGTTCTTC.

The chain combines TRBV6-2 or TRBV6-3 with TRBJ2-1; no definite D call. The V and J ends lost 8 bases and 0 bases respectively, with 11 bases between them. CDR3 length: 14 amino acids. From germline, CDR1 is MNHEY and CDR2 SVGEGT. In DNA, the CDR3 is TGTGCCAGCCGCCCCGTCGGCTCCTACAATGAGCAGTTCTTC. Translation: CASRPVGSYNEQFF.

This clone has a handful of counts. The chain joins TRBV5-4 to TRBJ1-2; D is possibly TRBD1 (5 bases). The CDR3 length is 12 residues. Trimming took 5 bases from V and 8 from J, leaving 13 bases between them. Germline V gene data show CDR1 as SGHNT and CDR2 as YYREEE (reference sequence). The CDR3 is CASSSERGGYTF. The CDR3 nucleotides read TGTGCCAGCAGTTCCGAACGGGGCGGCTACACCTTC.

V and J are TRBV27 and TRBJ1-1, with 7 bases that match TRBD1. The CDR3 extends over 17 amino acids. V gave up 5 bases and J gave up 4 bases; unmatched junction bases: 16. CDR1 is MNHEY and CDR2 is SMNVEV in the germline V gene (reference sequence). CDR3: CASSLGLSSSGGTEAFF. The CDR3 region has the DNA TGTGCCAGCAGTCTCGGATTATCTTCTTCAGGGGGCACTGAAGCTTTCTTT.

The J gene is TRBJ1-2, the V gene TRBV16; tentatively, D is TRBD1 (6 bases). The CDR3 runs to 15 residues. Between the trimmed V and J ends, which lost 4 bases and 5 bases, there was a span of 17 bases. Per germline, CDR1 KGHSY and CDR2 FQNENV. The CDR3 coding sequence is TGTGCCAGCAGCCCCTACAGGGATCCCCTATATGGCTACACCTTC. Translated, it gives CASSPYRDPLYGYTF.

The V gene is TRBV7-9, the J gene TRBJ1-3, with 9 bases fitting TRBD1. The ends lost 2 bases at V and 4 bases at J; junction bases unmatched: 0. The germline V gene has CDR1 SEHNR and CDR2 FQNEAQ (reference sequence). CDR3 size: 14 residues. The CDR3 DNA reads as TGTGCCAGCAGCTTAACAGGGGGCGGAAACACCATATATTTT. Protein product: CASSLTGGGNTIYF.

The DNA for the CDR3 is TGTGCCAGCTCTGGGCTTGCCACTGAAGCTTTCTTT. Its protein product is CASSGLATEAFF. The chain recombines TRBV6-5 with TRBJ1-1, with D unclear. Per germline, CDR1 MNHEY and CDR2 SVGAGI. Trimming removed 8 bases from V and 4 bases from J, with 11 bases in between. The CDR3 length is 12 residues.

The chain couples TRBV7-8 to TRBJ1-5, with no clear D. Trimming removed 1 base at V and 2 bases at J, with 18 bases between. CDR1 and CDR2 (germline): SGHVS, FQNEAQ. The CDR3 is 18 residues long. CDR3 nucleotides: TGTGCCAGCAGCTTAGATCGGCAGTGGCGGGCGGGCAATCAGCCCCAGCATTTT. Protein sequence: CASSLDRQWRAGNQPQHF.

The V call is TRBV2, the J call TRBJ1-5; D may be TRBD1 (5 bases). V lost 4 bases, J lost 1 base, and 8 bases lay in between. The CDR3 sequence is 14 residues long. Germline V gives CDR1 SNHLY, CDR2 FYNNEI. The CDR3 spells CASSGGGSNQPQHF. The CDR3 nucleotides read TGTGCCAGCAGTGGTGGGGGGAGCAATCAGCCCCAGCATTTT.

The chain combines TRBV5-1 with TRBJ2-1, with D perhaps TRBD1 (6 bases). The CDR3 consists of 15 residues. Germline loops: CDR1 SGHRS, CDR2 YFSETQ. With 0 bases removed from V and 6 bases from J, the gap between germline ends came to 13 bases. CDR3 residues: CASSLVRGGSNEQFF. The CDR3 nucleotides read TGCGCCAGCAGCTTGGTCAGGGGTGGGTCCAATGAGCAGTTCTTC.

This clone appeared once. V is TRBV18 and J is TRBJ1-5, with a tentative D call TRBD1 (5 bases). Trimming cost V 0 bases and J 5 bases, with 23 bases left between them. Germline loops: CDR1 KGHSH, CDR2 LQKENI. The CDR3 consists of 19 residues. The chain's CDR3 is CASSPPGGAGRRKDQPQHF. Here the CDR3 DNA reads TGTGCCAGCTCACCACCGGGGGGAGCCGGGAGAAGGAAGGATCAGCCCCAGCATTTT.

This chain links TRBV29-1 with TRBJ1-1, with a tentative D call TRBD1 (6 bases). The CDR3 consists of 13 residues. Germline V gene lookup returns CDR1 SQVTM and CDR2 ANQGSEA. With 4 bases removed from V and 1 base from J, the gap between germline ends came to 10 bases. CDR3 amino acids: CSVALGQNTEAFF. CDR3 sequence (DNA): TGCAGCGTTGCTCTGGGACAGAACACTGAAGCTTTCTTT.

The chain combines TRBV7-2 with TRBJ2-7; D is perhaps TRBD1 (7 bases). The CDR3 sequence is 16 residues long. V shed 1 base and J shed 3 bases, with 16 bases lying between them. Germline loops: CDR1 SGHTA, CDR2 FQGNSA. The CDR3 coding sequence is TGTGCCAGCAGCTTAGATCTCGTCAGGGGGGTCTACGAGCAGTACTTC. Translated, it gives CASSLDLVRGVYEQYF. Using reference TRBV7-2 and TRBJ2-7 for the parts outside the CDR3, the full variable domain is GAGVSQSPSNKVTEKGKDVELRCDPISGHTALYWYRQSLGQGLEFLIYFQGNSAPDKSGLPSDRFSAERTGGSVSTLTIQRTQQEDSAVYLCASSLDLVRGVYEQYFGPGTRLTVT.